A single sample is the source of the 26 T cell receptor beta chains below, sequenced in a study of blood T cells in healthy people across ages. A second PCR of 7 to 11 cycles used a sample-barcoded 5' primer and a J-beta primer mix. TCRdb redid the calling of the 5' RACE reads with MiXCR, one entry per CDR3 protein. Among fewer than 2,000,000 distinct CDR3 sequences listed, approximately 32% were seen once. Sequencing was performed on blood. The receptors stem from a woman in her twenties or thirties in good health.

CDR3 nucleotides: TGTGCCAGCAGTGTTAGCGGGAGTTTTGTCTACGAGCAGTACTTC. Its translation: CASSVSGSFVYEQYF. The rearrangement joins TRBV7-2 to TRBJ2-7, with TRBD2 matching 9 bases. This CDR3 is built from 15 residues. V was pared by 6 bases and J by 3 bases, with 9 bases of the junction left unmatched. Germline V CDR1 and CDR2: SGHTA, FQGNSA.

The V gene is TRBV12-3 or TRBV12-4, the J gene TRBJ1-5, with a possible D match to TRBD1 (5 bases). This CDR3 is built from 15 residues. Trimming left V 3 bases short and J 4 bases short, with 13 bases between. In DNA form, the CDR3 reads TGTGCCAGCAGTTTTTTGGGGCAGGGTAATCAGCCCCAGCATTTT. Translated: CASSFLGQGNQPQHF.

The rearrangement links TRBV15 to TRBJ2-7; perhaps TRBD2 as D (6 bases). Germline V gene lookup returns CDR1 LNHNV and CDR2 YYDKDF (reference sequence). The V end lost 0 bases, the J end lost 4 bases, and 19 bases lay between the germline ends. The CDR3 covers 17 residues. CDR3 region: CATSRERAERAPYEQYF. DNA of the CDR3: TGTGCCACCAGCAGAGAACGGGCCGAGCGGGCGCCTTACGAGCAGTACTTC.

This clonotype was detected only a few times. J is TRBJ2-3 and V is TRBV28, with no clear D. The germline CDR1 and CDR2 sequences are MDHEN and SYDVKM. V lost 3 bases to trimming and J lost 4 bases, with 11 bases between them. The CDR3 totals 14 residues. The CDR3 DNA follows: TGTGCCAGCAGTTTTCATCCCTCCCCAGATACGCAGTATTTT. Translation gives CASSFHPSPDTQYF.

This clonotype was detected a few times. This sequence joins TRBV20-1 and TRBJ1-5; TRBD1 might be the D (5 bases). Germline CDR1 is DFQATT and CDR2 is SNEGSKA (reference sequence). Trimming took off 0 bases at V and 2 bases at J, with 14 bases between the two ends. The CDR3 has 16 residues. This chain's CDR3 is CSARDSGGVGNQPQHF. In DNA form, the CDR3 reads TGCAGTGCTAGAGATTCGGGAGGGGTGGGCAATCAGCCCCAGCATTTT.

The J gene is TRBJ2-1, the V gene TRBV4-2; the match to TRBD2 covers 8 bases. The CDR3 length is 17 residues. Unmatched junction bases numbered 5, after V lost 0 bases and J lost 1 base. Germline V lookup: CDR1 LGHNA, CDR2 YNFKEQ. CDR3 in amino acids: CASSQEARGGSYNEQFF. The CDR3 DNA is TGTGCCAGCAGCCAAGAAGCTCGGGGGGGTTCCTACAATGAGCAGTTCTTC.

This clonotype was seen at least ten times. The V gene is TRBV7-2, the J gene TRBJ2-7, with TRBD1 matching 10 bases. The germline gives CDR1 SGHTA, CDR2 FQGNSA. The CDR3 length is 15 residues. V was clipped by 5 bases and J by 3 bases; unmatched bases: 7. CDR3 loop: CASSVRDRGVYEQYF. For the CDR3, the DNA is TGTGCCAGCAGCGTCCGGGACAGGGGCGTCTACGAGCAGTACTTC.

This clonotype was counted between two and nine times. The chain is built from TRBV24-1 and TRBJ2-3; D not resolved. Trimming left V 6 bases short and J 3 bases short, with 9 bases between. Germline values: CDR1 KGHDR, CDR2 SFDVKD. CDR3 length: 13 residues. For the CDR3, the DNA is TGTGCCACCAGTTCCAAGACTACAGATACGCAGTATTTT. As protein: CATSSKTTDTQYF.

V and J are TRBV6-5 and TRBJ2-5; 7 bases map to TRBD1. J was trimmed by 5 bases and V by 6 bases; bases with no gene match: 9. CDR1 MNHEY and CDR2 SVGAGI come from the germline V gene. There are 14 residues in the CDR3. CDR3 sequence reads: CASRRSGGMETQYF. Written as DNA, the CDR3 is TGTGCCAGCAGGCGGTCAGGGGGTATGGAGACCCAGTACTTC.

This clonotype was counted ten times or more. V usage is TRBV6-1 and J usage is TRBJ2-1; possible D gene TRBD2, 6 bases. This CDR3 has 16 residues. V lost 8 bases and J 4 bases, leaving 21 bases between the germline ends. Germline V gives CDR1 MNHNS, CDR2 SASEGT. Written as DNA, the CDR3 is TGTGCCAGCCTCGGGTCGGCGGGAAGGAAATACAATGAGCAGTTCTTC. This translates into CASLGSAGRKYNEQFF.

The chain carries TRBV6-6 and TRBJ1-5; TRBD1 agrees at 7 bases. The ends lost 7 bases at V and 7 bases at J; junction bases unmatched: 10. Germline assignment: CDR1 MNHNY and CDR2 SVGAGI (reference sequence). This CDR3 comprises 14 residues. CDR3 in amino acids: CASMNRGGGQPQHF. CDR3 coding DNA: TGTGCCAGCATGAACAGGGGAGGCGGACAGCCCCAGCATTTT.

The rearrangement links TRBV25-1 to TRBJ2-5; 7 nucleotides match TRBD2. Matching the DNA end better, TRBJ2-7 makes the J call doubtful. The germline V gene encodes CDR1 MGHDK and CDR2 SYGVNS. The CDR3 is 13 residues long. This chain's CDR3 is CASSGRWDYEQYF. The DNA of the CDR3 is TGTGCCAGCAGCGGGAGGTGGGACTACGAGCAGTACTTC.

The chain combines TRBV5-1 with TRBJ1-1, with TRBD1 identical over 7 bases. Germline V gene lookup returns CDR1 SGHRS and CDR2 YFSETQ. CDR3 length: 17 amino acids. J gave up 1 base and V 4 bases, and 13 bases lay outside the gene matches. The CDR3 loop reads CASSQGGYRTANTEAFF. For the CDR3, the DNA is TGCGCCAGCAGCCAGGGGGGGTATAGAACTGCGAACACTGAAGCTTTCTTT.

This clonotype occurred many times. The chain recombines TRBV29-1 with TRBJ2-3, with 7 bases fitting TRBD2. V trimming: 2 bases; J trimming: 4 bases; junction bases outside the gene matches: 0. Germline V gene sequence: CDR1 SQVTM, CDR2 ANQGSEA. The CDR3 is made up of 12 amino acids. CDR3 nucleotide sequence: TGCAGCGTTGAAAGCGGGGCAGATACGCAGTATTTT. This encodes CSVESGADTQYF.

This clonotype has more than one count but fewer than ten. The chain couples TRBV30 to TRBJ1-2, with 7 bases matching TRBD1. The CDR3 covers 13 residues. The V gene end was trimmed by 4 bases and the J gene end by 9 bases; junction bases not matched to a gene: 11. Germline V gene lookup returns CDR1 GTSNPN and CDR2 SVGIG (reference sequence). CDR3 protein: CAWNPRDSNSYTF. CDR3 nucleotide sequence: TGTGCCTGGAATCCCCGGGACAGCAATAGCTACACCTTC.

The V gene is TRBV30, the J gene TRBJ2-7, with a weak D call TRBD2 (5 bases). The CDR3 covers 13 residues. The germline gives CDR1 GTSNPN, CDR2 SVGIG (reference sequence). Trimming left V 0 bases short and J 7 bases short, with 13 bases between. The CDR3 sequence is CAWSVLGSGEQYF. CDR3 DNA sequence: TGTGCCTGGAGTGTACTAGGGTCGGGGGAGCAGTACTTC.

The gene calls are TRBV20-1 and TRBJ2-1; TRBD2 aligns across 10 bases. V lost 5 bases and J lost 9; bases outside the gene matches: 13. This CDR3 has 15 residues. Germline CDR1 is DFQATT and CDR2 is SNEGSKA (reference sequence). CDR3 protein: CSALYTSGAHGEQFF. Here the CDR3 DNA reads TGCAGTGCTCTATACACTAGCGGGGCCCACGGTGAGCAGTTCTTC.

The chain couples TRBV20-1 to TRBJ1-6; tentative D call: TRBD1 (5 bases). Germline V gene lookup returns CDR1 DFQATT and CDR2 SNEGSKA (reference sequence). Trimming cost V 6 bases and J 4 bases, with 22 bases left between them. The CDR3 has 17 amino acids. CDR3 in DNA: TGCAGTGCCAAAAGAAACAGGCCCGGCAAGTATAATTCACCCCTCCACTTT. Translated, it gives CSAKRNRPGKYNSPLHF.

Comments on this clonotype: At one end the junction does not follow the germline gene, possibly because of a read error. The chain combines TRBV10-2 with TRBJ2-2; 7 positions match TRBD2. The CDR3 totals 16 residues. Germline loops: CDR1 WSHSY, CDR2 SAAADI. The CDR3 spells CASEGDLGTNTGGLFF. In nucleotides, the CDR3 is TGCGCCAGCGAAGGGGACCTAGGGACTAACACCGGGGGGCTGTTTTTT.

With regard to this clonotype: The junction departs from germline at one end; a sequencing error may be responsible. V usage is TRBV12-3 or TRBV12-4 and J usage is TRBJ2-6; 9 nucleotides agree with TRBD1. The CDR3 runs to 17 residues. CDR3: CASSSRTGVPAANVRTF. DNA of the CDR3: TGTGCCAGCAGTTCCCGGACAGGGGTCCCAGCGGCCAACGTCCGGACTTTC.

The chain employs TRBV7-9 and TRBJ1-2; 7 bases are a match to TRBD1. This CDR3 has 16 amino acids. CDR1 is SEHNR and CDR2 is FQNEAQ in the germline V gene (reference sequence). J was trimmed by 8 bases and V by 5 bases; bases with no gene match: 17. The CDR3 DNA follows: TGTGCCAGCAGCGTGCCTCCGGGACAGTCTATTGGGGGCTACACCTTC. It encodes CASSVPPGQSIGGYTF. Combining the CDR3 with reference TRBV7-9 and TRBJ1-2 gives the whole variable domain DTGVSQNPRHKITKRGQNVTFRCDPISEHNRLYWYRQTLGQGPEFLTYFQNEAQLEKSRLLSDRFSAERPKGSFSTLEIQRTEQGDSAMYLCASSVPPGQSIGGYTFGSGTRLTVV.

This clonotype was detected a few times. The chain joins TRBV29-1 to TRBJ2-3; 8 bases map to TRBD2. Germline-derived CDR1 and CDR2 are SQVTM and ANQGSEA. The length of the CDR3 is 14 residues. J lost 0 bases, V lost 8 bases, and 7 bases had no gene match. CDR3 sequence reads: CSSQRGTSTDTQYF. The CDR3 nucleotides read TGCAGCTCACAGCGGGGGACAAGCACAGATACGCAGTATTTT.

Comment on this clonotype: Sequence at one end of the junction differs from germline and may be a read error. This sequence joins TRBV13 and TRBJ2-1; 10 bases line up with TRBD2. The CDR3 extends over 17 amino acids. CDR1 and CDR2 from the germline V gene are PRHDT and FYEKMQ (reference sequence). The CDR3 loop is CASSLAGLADFYNGQFF. For the CDR3, the DNA is TGTGCCAGCAGCTTAGCAGGACTAGCGGACTTTTACAATGGGCAGTTCTTC.

This clonotype was seen only a few times. The chain has TRBV10-3 and TRBJ1-2; unclear D gene. CDR3 length: 14 residues. Per the germline V gene, CDR1 is ENHRY and CDR2 is SYGVKD. The germline V and J ends were trimmed by 4 bases and 2 bases, with 11 bases remaining between them. The DNA for the CDR3 is TGTGCCATCAGTGGTATTCTCAGCAACTATGGCTACACCTTC. It yields the protein CAISGILSNYGYTF.

The chain employs TRBV20-1 and TRBJ2-1; a weak D match, TRBD2 (5 bases). Germline CDR1 is DFQATT and CDR2 is SNEGSKA (reference sequence). Trimming stripped 1 base from V and 0 bases from J, with 13 bases between. The CDR3 extends over 16 amino acids. The CDR3 coding sequence is TGCAGTGCTAGAGGGACTGCTATGAGCTCCTACAATGAGCAGTTCTTC. Its protein is CSARGTAMSSYNEQFF.

J is TRBJ2-7 and V is TRBV5-1; 7 bases agree with TRBD1. With 4 bases clipped from V and 5 bases from J, the junction kept 9 bases outside the gene matches. The CDR3 contains 14 residues. Per the germline V gene, CDR1 is SGHRS and CDR2 is YFSETQ. The CDR3 reads CASSLGTGANEQYF. The CDR3, as DNA: TGCGCCAGCAGCCTGGGAACAGGGGCCAACGAGCAGTACTTC.